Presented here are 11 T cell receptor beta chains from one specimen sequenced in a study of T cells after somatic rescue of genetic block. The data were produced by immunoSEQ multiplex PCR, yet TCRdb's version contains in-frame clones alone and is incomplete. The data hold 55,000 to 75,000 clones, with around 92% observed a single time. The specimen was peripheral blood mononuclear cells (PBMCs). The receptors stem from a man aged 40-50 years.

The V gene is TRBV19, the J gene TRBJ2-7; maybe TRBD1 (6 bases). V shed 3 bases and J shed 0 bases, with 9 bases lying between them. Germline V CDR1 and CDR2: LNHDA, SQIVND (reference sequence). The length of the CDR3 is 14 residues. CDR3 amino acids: CASSMQGSSYEQYF. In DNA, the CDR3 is TGTGCCAGTAGTATGCAGGGGTCCTCCTACGAGCAGTACTTC. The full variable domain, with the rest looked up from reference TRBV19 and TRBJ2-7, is DGGITQSPKYLFRKEGQNVTLSCEQNLNHDAMYWYRQDPGQGLRLIYYSQIVNDFQKGDIAEGYSVSREKKESFPLTVTSAQKNPTAFYLCASSMQGSSYEQYFGPGTRLTVT.

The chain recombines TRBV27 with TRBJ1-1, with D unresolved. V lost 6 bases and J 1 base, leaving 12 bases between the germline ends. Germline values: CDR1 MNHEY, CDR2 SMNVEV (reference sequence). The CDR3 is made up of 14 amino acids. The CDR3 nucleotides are TGTGCCAGCAGCTTGGGGTATCGGAACACTGAAGCTTTCTTT. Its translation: CASSLGYRNTEAFF.

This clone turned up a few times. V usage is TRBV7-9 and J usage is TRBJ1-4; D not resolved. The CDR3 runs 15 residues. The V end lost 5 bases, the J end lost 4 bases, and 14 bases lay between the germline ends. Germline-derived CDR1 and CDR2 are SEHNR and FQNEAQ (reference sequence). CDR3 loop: CASSPKTRLNEKLFF. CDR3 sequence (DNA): TGTGCCAGCAGCCCCAAGACACGGCTTAATGAAAAACTGTTTTTT.

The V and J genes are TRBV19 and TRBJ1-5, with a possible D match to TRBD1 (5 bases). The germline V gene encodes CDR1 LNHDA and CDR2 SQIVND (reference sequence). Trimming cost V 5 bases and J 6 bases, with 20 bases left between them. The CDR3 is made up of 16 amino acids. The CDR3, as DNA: TGTGCCAGTAGTCCCCGAGAGGGGAAGGTTGGTCAGCCCCAGCATTTT. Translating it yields CASSPREGKVGQPQHF.

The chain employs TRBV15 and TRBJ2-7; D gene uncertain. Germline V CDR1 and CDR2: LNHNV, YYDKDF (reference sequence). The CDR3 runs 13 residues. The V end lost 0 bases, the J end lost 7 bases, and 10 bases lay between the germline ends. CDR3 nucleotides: TGTGCCACCAGCAGAGATCCTTGGGGAGAGCAGTACTTC. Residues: CATSRDPWGEQYF.

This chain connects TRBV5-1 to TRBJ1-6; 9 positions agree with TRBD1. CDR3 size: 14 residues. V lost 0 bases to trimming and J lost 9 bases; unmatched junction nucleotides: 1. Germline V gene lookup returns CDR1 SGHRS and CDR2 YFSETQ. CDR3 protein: CASSLGTGVSPLHF. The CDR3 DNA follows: TGCGCCAGCAGCTTGGGGACAGGGGTTTCACCCCTCCACTTT.

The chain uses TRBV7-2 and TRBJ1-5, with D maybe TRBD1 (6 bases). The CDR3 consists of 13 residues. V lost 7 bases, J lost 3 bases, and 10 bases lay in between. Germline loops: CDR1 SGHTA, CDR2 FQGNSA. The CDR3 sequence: CASTRDNNQPQHF. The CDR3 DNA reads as TGTGCCAGCACACGGGACAACAATCAGCCCCAGCATTTT.

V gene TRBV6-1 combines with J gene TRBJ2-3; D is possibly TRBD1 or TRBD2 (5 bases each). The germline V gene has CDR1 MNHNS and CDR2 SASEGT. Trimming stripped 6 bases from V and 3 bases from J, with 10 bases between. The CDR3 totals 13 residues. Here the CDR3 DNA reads TGTGCCAGCAGGAGGGGAGAAACAGATACGCAGTATTTT. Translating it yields CASRRGETDTQYF.

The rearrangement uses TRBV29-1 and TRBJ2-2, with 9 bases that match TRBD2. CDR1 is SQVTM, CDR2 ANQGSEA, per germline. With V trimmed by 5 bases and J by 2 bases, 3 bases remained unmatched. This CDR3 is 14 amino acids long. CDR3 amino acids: CSVSSGINTGELFF. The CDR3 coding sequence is TGCAGCGTTTCTAGCGGGATTAACACCGGGGAGCTGTTTTTT.

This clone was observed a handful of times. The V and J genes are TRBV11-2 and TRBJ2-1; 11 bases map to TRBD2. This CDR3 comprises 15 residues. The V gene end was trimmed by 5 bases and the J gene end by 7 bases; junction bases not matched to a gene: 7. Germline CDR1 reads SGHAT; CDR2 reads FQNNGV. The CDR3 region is CASSRTSGGGNEQFF. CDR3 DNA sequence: TGTGCCAGCAGCAGAACTAGCGGGGGCGGGAATGAGCAGTTCTTC.

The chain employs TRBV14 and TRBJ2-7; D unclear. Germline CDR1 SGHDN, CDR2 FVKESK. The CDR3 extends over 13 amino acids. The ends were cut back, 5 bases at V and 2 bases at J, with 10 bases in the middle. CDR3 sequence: CASSWAAAYEQYF. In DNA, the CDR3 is TGTGCCAGCAGCTGGGCGGCAGCCTACGAGCAGTACTTC.